Below, 15 T cell receptor beta chains from the same sample are listed, as sequenced in a study of blood T cell repertoires in COVID-19. Measured with immunoSEQ multiplex PCR; TCRdb has only the in-frame clones, and not every one. The profile covers around 250,000 clones, with over 75% appearing a single time and less than 20% taken by the ten largest. The sample consisted of PBMCs or T cells enriched from blood (not recorded which). The receptors shown here come from a man aged 18 to 29 who had recovered from COVID-19.

The chain has TRBV11-3 and TRBJ1-5; 9 bases fit TRBD1. There are 17 residues in the CDR3. The trim removed 6 bases at V and 0 bases at J, leaving 9 bases unmatched. CDR1 is SGHNT and CDR2 is YENEEA in the germline V gene. The CDR3 reads CASRRTDRGNSNQPQHF. CDR3 nucleotides: TGTGCCAGCAGAAGGACGGACAGGGGCAATAGCAATCAGCCCCAGCATTTT.

The chain couples TRBV5-6 to TRBJ2-7, with 9 bases fitting TRBD2. The CDR3 spans 15 residues. From germline, CDR1 is SGHDT and CDR2 YYEEEE. Losses at the gene ends were 0 bases for V and 1 base for J; bases not matched to a gene: 2. This chain's CDR3 is CASSLALAGSYEQYF. In DNA form, the CDR3 reads TGTGCCAGCAGCTTGGCCCTAGCGGGGTCCTACGAGCAGTACTTC. The full variable domain, completed using reference TRBV5-6 and TRBJ2-7, is DAGVTQSPTHLIKTRGQQVTLRCSPKSGHDTVSWYQQALGQGPQFIFQYYEEEERQRGNFPDRFSGHQFPNYSSELNVNALLLGDSALYLCASSLALAGSYEQYFGPGTRLTVT.

The chain carries TRBV18 and TRBJ1-3; no definite D call. With 3 bases removed from V and 4 bases from J, the gap between germline ends came to 10 bases. Per the germline V gene, CDR1 is KGHSH and CDR2 is LQKENI. This CDR3 region has 14 residues. The CDR3 sequence is CASSPTPIGNTIYF. As DNA, the CDR3 is TGTGCCAGCTCACCGACTCCCATCGGAAACACCATATATTTT.

The J gene is TRBJ2-5, the V gene TRBV5-1; possible D gene TRBD2, 5 bases. Trimming removed 4 bases at V and 5 bases at J, with 15 bases between. The CDR3 runs to 14 residues. From germline, CDR1 is SGHRS and CDR2 YFSETQ. The CDR3 spells CASSLWEFEETQYF. CDR3 DNA sequence: TGCGCCAGCAGCCTGTGGGAGTTTGAGGAGACCCAGTACTTC.

The V gene is TRBV4-2, the J gene TRBJ2-2; D is possibly TRBD1 (6 bases). CDR1 is LGHNA, CDR2 YNFKEQ, per germline. CDR3 length: 17 residues. Trimming took off 1 base at V and 5 bases at J, with 17 bases between the two ends. CDR3 nucleotide sequence: TGTGCCAGCAGCCAAGTGGCTCTGGCAGGGGTTACCGGGGAGCTGTTTTTT. This encodes CASSQVALAGVTGELFF.

J is TRBJ2-1 and V is TRBV5-8; TRBD2 might be the D (7 bases). The CDR3 length is 16 residues. From germline, CDR1 is SGHTS and CDR2 YDEGEE. V lost 2 bases to trimming and J lost 2 bases, with 14 bases between them. The CDR3: CASSFGEGVPYNEQFF. In DNA form, the CDR3 reads TGTGCCAGCAGCTTTGGGGAGGGGGTCCCCTACAATGAGCAGTTCTTC.

This chain links TRBV4-2 with TRBJ2-5; D remains unclear. The CDR3 extends over 14 amino acids. Germline loops: CDR1 LGHNA, CDR2 YNFKEQ. With 0 bases removed from V and 4 bases from J, the gap between germline ends came to 9 bases. CDR3 residues: CASSQDRLGETQYF. The DNA of the CDR3 is TGTGCCAGCAGCCAAGACCGACTGGGAGAGACCCAGTACTTC.

The sample holds one count of this clone. This sequence joins TRBV30 and TRBJ2-1, with TRBD1 as a possible D gene (6 bases). CDR3 length equals 12 residues. In germline, CDR1 is GTSNPN, CDR2 SVGIG (reference sequence). Trimming stripped 3 bases from V and 5 bases from J, with 8 bases between. Here the CDR3 reads CAWSRGHNEQFF. DNA for the CDR3: TGTGCCTGGAGCAGGGGTCACAATGAGCAGTTCTTC.

The chain carries TRBV5-4 and TRBJ1-3, with D hard to call. The germline V gene has CDR1 SGHNT and CDR2 YYREEE (reference sequence). This CDR3 spans 16 amino acids. Trimming pared 0 bases from V and 0 bases from J, leaving 10 bases between. As DNA, the CDR3 is TGTGCCAGCAGCTTGGGACATTTGCTCTCTGGAAACACCATATATTTT. This encodes CASSLGHLLSGNTIYF.

The chain links TRBV19 to TRBJ2-2; D is unresolved. Per germline, CDR1 LNHDA and CDR2 SQIVND (reference sequence). This CDR3 contains 13 residues. Between the trimmed V and J ends, which lost 3 bases and 4 bases, there was a span of 6 bases. The CDR3 sequence: CASSIPGTGELFF. The DNA for the CDR3 is TGTGCCAGTAGTATCCCGGGCACCGGGGAGCTGTTTTTT.

This clone is a singleton in its sample. The chain joins TRBV2 to TRBJ1-2; the D is unclear. Trimming shortened V by 4 bases and J by 4 bases, and 10 bases separated the two germline ends. Germline-derived CDR1 and CDR2 are SNHLY and FYNNEI. The CDR3 covers 13 residues. CDR3 protein: CASSVEGPYGYTF. The CDR3, as DNA: TGTGCCAGCAGTGTAGAGGGTCCCTATGGCTACACCTTC.

The CDR3 bases are TGTGCCATCAGTGAGCCGGAGTACGAGCAGTACTTC. It encodes CAISEPEYEQYF. J is TRBJ2-7 and V is TRBV10-3, with unresolved D. The V end lost 2 bases, the J end lost 4 bases, and 6 bases lay between the germline ends. Per germline, CDR1 ENHRY and CDR2 SYGVKD. The length of the CDR3 is 12 residues.

V is TRBV7-2 and J is TRBJ2-5; 16 nucleotides line up with TRBD2. V lost 5 bases and J lost 2; bases outside the gene matches: 2. Looked up from germline, CDR1 is SGHTA and CDR2 is FQGNSA. CDR3 size: 16 residues. CDR3 sequence reads: CASSAGLAGGQETQYF. The CDR3 coding sequence is TGTGCCAGCAGCGCGGGACTAGCGGGGGGGCAAGAGACCCAGTACTTC.

The chain combines TRBV18 with TRBJ2-6; weak D call: TRBD1 (6 bases). This CDR3 contains 18 residues. In germline, CDR1 is KGHSH, CDR2 LQKENI. Trimming removed 0 bases at V and 0 bases at J, with 12 bases between. The CDR3 loop is CASSPPGQGISGANVLTF. CDR3 nucleotides: TGTGCCAGCTCACCACCGGGCCAGGGGATCTCTGGGGCCAACGTCCTGACTTTC.

J is TRBJ2-1 and V is TRBV18; a possible D gene is TRBD1 (7 bases). Trimming stripped 9 bases from V and 0 bases from J, with 15 bases between. The germline CDR1 and CDR2 sequences are KGHSH and LQKENI. The CDR3 length is 15 residues. The CDR3 here is CASRETGSSYNEQFF. Written as DNA, the CDR3 is TGTGCCAGTCGGGAGACAGGGTCCTCCTACAATGAGCAGTTCTTC. The full variable domain, in which reference TRBV18 and TRBJ2-1 provide the parts outside the CDR3, is NAGVMQNPRHLVRRRGQEARLRCSPMKGHSHVYWYRQLPEEGLKFMVYLQKENIIDESGMPKERFSAEFPKEGPSILRIQQVVRGDSAAYFCASRETGSSYNEQFFGPGTRLTVL.